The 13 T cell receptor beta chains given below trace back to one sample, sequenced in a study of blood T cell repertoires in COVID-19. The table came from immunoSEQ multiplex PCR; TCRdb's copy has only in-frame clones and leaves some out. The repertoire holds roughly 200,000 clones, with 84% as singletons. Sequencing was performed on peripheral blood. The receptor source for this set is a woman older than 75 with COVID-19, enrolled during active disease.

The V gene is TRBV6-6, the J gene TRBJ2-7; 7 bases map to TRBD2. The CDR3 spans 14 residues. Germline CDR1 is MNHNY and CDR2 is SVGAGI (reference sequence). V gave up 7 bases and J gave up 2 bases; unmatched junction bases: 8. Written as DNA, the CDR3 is TGTGCCAGCACCTGGGATCGGGGGGCCTACGAGCAGTACTTC. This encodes CASTWDRGAYEQYF.

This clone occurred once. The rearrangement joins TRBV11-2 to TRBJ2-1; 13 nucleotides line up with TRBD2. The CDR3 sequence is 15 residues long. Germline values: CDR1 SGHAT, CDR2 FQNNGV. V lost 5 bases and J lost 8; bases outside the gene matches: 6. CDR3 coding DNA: TGTGCCAGCAGCCTGTCCGGGACTAGCGGGGATGAGCAGTTCTTC. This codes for CASSLSGTSGDEQFF.

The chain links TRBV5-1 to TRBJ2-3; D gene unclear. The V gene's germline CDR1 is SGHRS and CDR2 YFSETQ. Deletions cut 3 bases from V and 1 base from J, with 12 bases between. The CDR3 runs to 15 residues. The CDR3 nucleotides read TGCGCCAGCAGCTGGGCTTTTATGGGCACAGATACGCAGTATTTT. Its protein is CASSWAFMGTDTQYF.

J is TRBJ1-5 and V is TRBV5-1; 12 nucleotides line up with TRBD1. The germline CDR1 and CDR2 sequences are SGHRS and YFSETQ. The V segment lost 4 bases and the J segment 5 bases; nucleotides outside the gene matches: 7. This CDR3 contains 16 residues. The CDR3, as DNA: TGCGCCAGCAGCCCCGGGACAGGGGGCGAGGATCAGCCCCAGCATTTT. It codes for CASSPGTGGEDQPQHF.

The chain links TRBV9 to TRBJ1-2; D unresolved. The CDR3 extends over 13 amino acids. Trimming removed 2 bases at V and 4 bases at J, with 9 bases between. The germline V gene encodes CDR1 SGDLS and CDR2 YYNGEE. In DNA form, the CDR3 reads TGTGCCAGCAGCGTTGGGAGGGCCTATGGCTACACCTTC. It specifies CASSVGRAYGYTF.

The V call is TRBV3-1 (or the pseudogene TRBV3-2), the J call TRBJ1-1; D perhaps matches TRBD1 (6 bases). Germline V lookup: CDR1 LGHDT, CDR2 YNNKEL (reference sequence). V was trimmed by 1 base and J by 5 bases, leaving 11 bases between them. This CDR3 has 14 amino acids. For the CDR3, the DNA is TGTGCCAGCAGCCAAGTGGGGGGGCAGACTGAAGCTTTCTTT. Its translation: CASSQVGGQTEAFF.

CDR3 DNA sequence: TGTGCCAGCAGCTTAGGCAGGGTGGGGTCACCCCTCCACTTT. This gives the protein CASSLGRVGSPLHF. The chain combines TRBV11-3 with TRBJ1-6, with D tentatively TRBD1 (5 bases). V lost 1 base, J lost 10 bases, and 11 bases lay in between. The CDR3 loop spans 14 amino acids. The germline V gene has CDR1 SGHNT and CDR2 YENEEA.

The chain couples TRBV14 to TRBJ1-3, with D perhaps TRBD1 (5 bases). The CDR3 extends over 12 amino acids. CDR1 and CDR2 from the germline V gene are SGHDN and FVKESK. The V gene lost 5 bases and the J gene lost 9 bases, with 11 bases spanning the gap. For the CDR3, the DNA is TGTGCCAGCAGCGTCCAGGGCATCACCATATATTTT. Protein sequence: CASSVQGITIYF.

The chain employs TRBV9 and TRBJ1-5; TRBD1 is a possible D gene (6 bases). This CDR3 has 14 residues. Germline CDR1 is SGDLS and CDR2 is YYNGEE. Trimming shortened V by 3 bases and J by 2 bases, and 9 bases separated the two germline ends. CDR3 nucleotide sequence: TGTGCCAGCAGCGAGGACAGTGGCAATCAGCCCCAGCATTTT. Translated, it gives CASSEDSGNQPQHF.

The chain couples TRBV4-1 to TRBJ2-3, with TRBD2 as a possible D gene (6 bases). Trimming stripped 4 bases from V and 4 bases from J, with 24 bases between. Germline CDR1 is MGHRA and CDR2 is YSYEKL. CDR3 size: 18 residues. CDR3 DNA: TGCGCCAGCAGCCGAGGACGCGGGGCGGTGATAAGAGCAGATACGCAGTATTTT. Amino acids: CASSRGRGAVIRADTQYF.

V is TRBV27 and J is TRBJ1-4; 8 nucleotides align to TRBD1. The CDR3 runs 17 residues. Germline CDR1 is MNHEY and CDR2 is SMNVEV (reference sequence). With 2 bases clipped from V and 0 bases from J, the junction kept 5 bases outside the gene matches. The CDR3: CASSLDRGFATNEKLFF. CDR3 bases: TGTGCCAGCAGTTTAGACAGGGGATTTGCAACTAATGAAAAACTGTTTTTT.

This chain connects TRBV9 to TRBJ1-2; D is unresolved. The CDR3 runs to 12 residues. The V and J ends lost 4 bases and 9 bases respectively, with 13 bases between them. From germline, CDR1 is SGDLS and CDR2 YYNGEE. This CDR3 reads CASSHSEGRYTF. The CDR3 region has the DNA TGTGCCAGCAGCCACAGTGAGGGTCGCTACACCTTC.

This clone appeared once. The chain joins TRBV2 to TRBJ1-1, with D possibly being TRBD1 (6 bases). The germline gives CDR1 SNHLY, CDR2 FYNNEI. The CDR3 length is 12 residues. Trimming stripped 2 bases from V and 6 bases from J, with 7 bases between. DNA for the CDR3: TGTGCCAGCAGTGAACAGGGGTCTGAAGCTTTCTTT. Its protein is CASSEQGSEAFF.